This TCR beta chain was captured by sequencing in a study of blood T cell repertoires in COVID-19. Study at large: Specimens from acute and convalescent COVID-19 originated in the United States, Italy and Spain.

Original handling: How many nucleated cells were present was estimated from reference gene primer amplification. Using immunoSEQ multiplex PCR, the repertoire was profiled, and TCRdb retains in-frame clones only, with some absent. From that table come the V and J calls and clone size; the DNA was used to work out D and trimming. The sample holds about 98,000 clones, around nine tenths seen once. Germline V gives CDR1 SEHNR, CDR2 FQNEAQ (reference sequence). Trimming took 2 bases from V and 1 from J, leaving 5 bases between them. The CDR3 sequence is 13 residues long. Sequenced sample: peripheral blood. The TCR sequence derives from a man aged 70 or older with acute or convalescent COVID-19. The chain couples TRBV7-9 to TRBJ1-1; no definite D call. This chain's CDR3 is CASSLSGNTEAFF. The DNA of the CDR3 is TGTGCCAGCAGCTTATCAGGGAACACTGAAGCTTTCTTT.